This T cell receptor (beta chain) is from a study of CD8+ T cells in alopecia areata. Study results and caveats: Affected lesional scalp, above all in alopecia totalis/universalis, was more clonal than normal scalp.

Germline V CDR1 and CDR2: LNHNV, YYDKDF (reference sequence). The V segment lost 3 bases and the J segment 0 bases; nucleotides outside the gene matches: 3. The CDR3 has 15 amino acids. The authors extracted RNA and reverse transcribed it into cDNA as the sequencing template. Data came from immunoSEQ multiplex PCR; TCRdb stores just in-frame clones and leaves some out. The table records some 100,000 clones, roughly 60% of them present only once. Treatment reported: oral pan-JAK inhibitor, 5-10 mg twice daily. As concerns this clone: Its antigen is unidentified.

The chain uses TRBV15 and TRBJ2-7, with TRBD1 identical over 9 bases. The sequencing here drew on CD8+ T cells sorted from blood, taken at week 4, from a patient treated with tofacitinib. This sequence originates from a human donor with alopecia areata. CDR3 in DNA: TGTGCCACCAGCAGTGGACAGGGGTTCTCCTACGAGCAGTACTTC. Translated: CATSSGQGFSYEQYF.